This T cell receptor (beta chain) was documented in a study of cytomegalovirus exposure and HLA in healthy donors. About the study: Clustering assigned 81% of the approximately 390 genotyped donors to the Caucasian-associated ancestry cluster.

This clone was detected a few times. No antigen is known for it. V was clipped by 4 bases and J by 8 bases, with 19 bases between them. This CDR3 has 15 residues. The germline V gene encodes CDR1 SGHNT and CDR2 YYREEE (reference sequence). Study results and caveats: A previous analysis found most TCR beta V segments productive roughly 87% or roughly 30% of the time. V- and J-gene trimming in TCR beta was tied to a missense DCLRE1C variant by an analysis performed later.

The study ran its PCR with 60 Vbeta and 13 Jbeta primers. Here immunoSEQ multiplex PCR was the method, and the copy in TCRdb shows in-frame clones only, minus some. The sample holds some 120,000 clones; about 10% are singletons and the top ten take 4.5% to 5%. This rearrangement joins TRBV5-4 to TRBJ2-4, with TRBD2 as a possible D gene (6 bases). This TCR was sampled from a woman aged 18-29 years in good health and CMV-seropositive. Source material: PBMCs. The CDR3 is CASSPGLGGGDIQYF. In nucleotides, the CDR3 is TGTGCCAGCAGCCCGGGACTCGGAGGTGGGGACATTCAGTACTTC.